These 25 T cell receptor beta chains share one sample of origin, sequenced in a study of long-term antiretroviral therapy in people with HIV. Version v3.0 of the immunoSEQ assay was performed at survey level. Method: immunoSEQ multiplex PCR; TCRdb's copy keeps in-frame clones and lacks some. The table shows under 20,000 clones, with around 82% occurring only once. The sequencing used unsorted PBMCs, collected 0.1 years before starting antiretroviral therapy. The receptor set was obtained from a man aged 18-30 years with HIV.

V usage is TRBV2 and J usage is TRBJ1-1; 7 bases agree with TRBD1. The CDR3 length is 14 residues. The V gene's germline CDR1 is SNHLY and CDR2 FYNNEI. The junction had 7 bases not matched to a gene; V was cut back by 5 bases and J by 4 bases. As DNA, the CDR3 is TGTGCCAGCAGTCGAGGGCCAGGGGGCACTGAAGCTTTCTTT. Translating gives CASSRGPGGTEAFF.

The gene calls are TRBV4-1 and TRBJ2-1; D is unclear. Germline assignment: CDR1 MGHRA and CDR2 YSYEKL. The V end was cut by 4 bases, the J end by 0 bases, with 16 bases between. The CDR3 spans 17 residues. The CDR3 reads CASSLSSGPLSYNEQFF. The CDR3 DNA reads TGCGCCAGCAGCCTGTCGTCCGGACCCCTCTCCTACAATGAGCAGTTCTTC.

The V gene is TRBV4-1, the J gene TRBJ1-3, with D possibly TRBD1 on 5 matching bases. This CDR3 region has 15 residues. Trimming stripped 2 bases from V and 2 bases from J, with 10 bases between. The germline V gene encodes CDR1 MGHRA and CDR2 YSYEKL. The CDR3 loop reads CASSQYWGAGNTIYF. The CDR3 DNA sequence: TGCGCCAGCAGCCAATATTGGGGGGCTGGAAACACCATATATTTT.

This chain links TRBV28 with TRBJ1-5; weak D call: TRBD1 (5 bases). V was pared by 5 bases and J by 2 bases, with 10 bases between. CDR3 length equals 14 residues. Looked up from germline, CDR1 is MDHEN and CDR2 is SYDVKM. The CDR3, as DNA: TGTGCCAGCAGTCCAGGGTTAGGCAATCAGCCCCAGCATTTT. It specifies CASSPGLGNQPQHF.

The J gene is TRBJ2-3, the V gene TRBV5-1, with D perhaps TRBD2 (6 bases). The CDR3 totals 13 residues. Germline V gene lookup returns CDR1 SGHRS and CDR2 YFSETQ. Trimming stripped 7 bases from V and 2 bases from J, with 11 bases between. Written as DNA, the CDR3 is TGCGCCAGCGCCCGGGACTCCACAGATACGCAGTATTTT. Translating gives CASARDSTDTQYF.

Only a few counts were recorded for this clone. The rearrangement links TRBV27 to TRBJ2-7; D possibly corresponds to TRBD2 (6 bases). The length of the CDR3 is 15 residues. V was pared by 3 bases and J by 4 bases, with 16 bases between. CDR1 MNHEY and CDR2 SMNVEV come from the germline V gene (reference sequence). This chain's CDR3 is CASSFQGQAGYEQYF. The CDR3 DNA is TGTGCCAGCAGTTTCCAGGGCCAAGCGGGTTACGAGCAGTACTTC.

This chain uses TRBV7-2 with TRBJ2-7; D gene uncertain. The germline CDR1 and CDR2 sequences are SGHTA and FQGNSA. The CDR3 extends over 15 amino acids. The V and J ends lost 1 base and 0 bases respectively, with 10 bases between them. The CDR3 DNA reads TGTGCCAGCAGCTTAGAGGTCAGTGTCTCCTACGAGCAGTACTTC. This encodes CASSLEVSVSYEQYF.

CDR3 nucleotides: TGTGCCAGCAGCCAATCTAGGACCTACGAGCAGTACTTC. It specifies CASSQSRTYEQYF. The gene calls are TRBV4-2 and TRBJ2-7, with unresolved D. Germline loops: CDR1 LGHNA, CDR2 YNFKEQ. There are 13 residues in the CDR3. V lost 2 bases to trimming and J lost 2 bases, with 7 bases between them.

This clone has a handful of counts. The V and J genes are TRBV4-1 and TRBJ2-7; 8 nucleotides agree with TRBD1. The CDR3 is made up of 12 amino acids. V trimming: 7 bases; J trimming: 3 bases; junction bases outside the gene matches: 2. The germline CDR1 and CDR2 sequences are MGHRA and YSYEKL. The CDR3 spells CASTGQGYEQYF. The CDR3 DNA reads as TGCGCCAGCACTGGACAGGGCTACGAGCAGTACTTC.

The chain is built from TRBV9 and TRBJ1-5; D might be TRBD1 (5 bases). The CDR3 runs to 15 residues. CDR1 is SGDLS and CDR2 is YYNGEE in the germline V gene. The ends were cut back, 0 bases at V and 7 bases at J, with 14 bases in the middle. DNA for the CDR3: TGTGCCAGCAGCGTAGGGGTGGGGCTAGGACAGCCCCAGCATTTT. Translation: CASSVGVGLGQPQHF.

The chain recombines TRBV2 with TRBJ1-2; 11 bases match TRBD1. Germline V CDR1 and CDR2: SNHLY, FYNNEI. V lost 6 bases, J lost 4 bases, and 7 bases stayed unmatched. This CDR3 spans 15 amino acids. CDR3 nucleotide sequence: TGTGCCAGCAGCCTCGGACAGGGGGCGAGCTATGGCTACACCTTC. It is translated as CASSLGQGASYGYTF.

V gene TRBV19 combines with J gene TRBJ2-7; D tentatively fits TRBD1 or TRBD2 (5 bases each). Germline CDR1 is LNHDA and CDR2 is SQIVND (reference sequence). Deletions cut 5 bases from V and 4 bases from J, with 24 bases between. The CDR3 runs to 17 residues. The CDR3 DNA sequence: TGTGCCAGTAGTGGACTCTCCAGGGTTGGTTCGGAGTACGAGCAGTACTTC. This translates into CASSGLSRVGSEYEQYF.

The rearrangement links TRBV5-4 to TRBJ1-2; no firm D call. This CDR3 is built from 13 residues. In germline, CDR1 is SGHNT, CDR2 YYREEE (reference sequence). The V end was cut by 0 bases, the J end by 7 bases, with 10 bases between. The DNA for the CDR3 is TGTGCCAGCAGCTTGGGACCGGGGTTTGGCTACACCTTC. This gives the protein CASSLGPGFGYTF.

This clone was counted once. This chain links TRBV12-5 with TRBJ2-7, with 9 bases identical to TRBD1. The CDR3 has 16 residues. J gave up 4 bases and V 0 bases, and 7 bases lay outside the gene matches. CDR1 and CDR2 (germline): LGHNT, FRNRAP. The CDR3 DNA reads TGTGCTAGTGGTTTGGTACTGGGGACAGGGCCATACGAGCAGTACTTC. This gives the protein CASGLVLGTGPYEQYF.

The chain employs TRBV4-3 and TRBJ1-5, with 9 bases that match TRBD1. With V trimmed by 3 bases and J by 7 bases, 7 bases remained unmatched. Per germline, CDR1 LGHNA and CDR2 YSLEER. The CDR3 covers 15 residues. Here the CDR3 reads CASSQGQGNDQPQHF. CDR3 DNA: TGCGCCAGCAGCCAGGGACAGGGAAACGACCAGCCCCAGCATTTT.

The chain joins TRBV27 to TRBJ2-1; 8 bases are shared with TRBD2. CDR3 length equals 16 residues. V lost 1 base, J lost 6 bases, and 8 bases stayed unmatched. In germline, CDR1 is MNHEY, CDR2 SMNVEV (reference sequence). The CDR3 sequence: CASSLFSRLARNEQFF. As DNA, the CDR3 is TGTGCCAGCAGTTTATTTTCGAGACTAGCGCGCAATGAGCAGTTCTTC.

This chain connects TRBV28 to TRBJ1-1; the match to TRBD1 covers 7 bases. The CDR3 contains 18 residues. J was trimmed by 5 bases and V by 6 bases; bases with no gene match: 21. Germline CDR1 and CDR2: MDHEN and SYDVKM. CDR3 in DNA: TGTGCCAGCAGCCGCATCGATCCCCTCTACAGGGGTAAGACTGAAGCTTTCTTT. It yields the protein CASSRIDPLYRGKTEAFF.

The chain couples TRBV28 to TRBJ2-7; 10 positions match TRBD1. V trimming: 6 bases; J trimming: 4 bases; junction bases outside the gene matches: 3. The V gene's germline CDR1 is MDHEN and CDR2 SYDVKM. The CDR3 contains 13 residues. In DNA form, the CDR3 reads TGTGCCAGCAGGACAGGGGGCTTTTACGAGCAGTACTTC. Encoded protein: CASRTGGFYEQYF.

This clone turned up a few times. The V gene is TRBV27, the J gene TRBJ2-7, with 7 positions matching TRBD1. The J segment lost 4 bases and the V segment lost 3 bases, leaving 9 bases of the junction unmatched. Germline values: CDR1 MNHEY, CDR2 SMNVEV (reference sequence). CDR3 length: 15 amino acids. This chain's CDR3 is CASSLLGQGEYEQYF. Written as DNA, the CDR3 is TGTGCCAGCAGTTTGTTAGGGCAGGGGGAGTACGAGCAGTACTTC.

The CDR3 DNA sequence: TGTGCCTGTCGGGGAATTCCTAGCTCCTACAATGAGCAGTTCTTC. It encodes CACRGIPSSYNEQFF. The J gene is TRBJ2-1, the V gene TRBV30; D possibly corresponds to TRBD2 (5 bases). CDR1 is GTSNPN and CDR2 is SVGIG in the germline V gene (reference sequence). The ends were cut back, 6 bases at V and 0 bases at J, with 15 bases in the middle. CDR3 length: 15 amino acids.

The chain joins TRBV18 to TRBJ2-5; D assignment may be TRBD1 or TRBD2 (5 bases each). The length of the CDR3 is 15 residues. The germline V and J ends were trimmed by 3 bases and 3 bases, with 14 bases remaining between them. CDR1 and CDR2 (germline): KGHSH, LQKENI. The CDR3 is CASSPGRAGEETQYF. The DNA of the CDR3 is TGTGCCAGCTCACCGGGACGGGCCGGAGAAGAGACCCAGTACTTC.

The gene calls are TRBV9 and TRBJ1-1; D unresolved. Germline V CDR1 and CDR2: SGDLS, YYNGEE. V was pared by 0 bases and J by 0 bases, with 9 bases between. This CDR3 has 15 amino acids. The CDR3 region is CASSVEGLMNTEAFF. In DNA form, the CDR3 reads TGTGCCAGCAGCGTAGAGGGCCTTATGAACACTGAAGCTTTCTTT.

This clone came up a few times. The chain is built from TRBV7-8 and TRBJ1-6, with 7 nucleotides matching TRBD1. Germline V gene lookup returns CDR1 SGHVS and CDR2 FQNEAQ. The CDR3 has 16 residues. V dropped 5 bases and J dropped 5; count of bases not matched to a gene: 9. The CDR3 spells CASSAPTGTNNSPLHF. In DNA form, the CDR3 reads TGTGCCAGCAGCGCCCCGACAGGGACAAATAATTCACCCCTCCACTTT.

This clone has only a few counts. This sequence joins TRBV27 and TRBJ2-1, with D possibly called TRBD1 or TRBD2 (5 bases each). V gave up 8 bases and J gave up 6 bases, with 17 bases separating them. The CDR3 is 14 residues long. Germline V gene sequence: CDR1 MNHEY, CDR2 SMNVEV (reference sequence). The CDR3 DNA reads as TGTGCCAGCTCCGGGACCGCCGATTTCAATGAGCAGTTCTTC. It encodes CASSGTADFNEQFF.

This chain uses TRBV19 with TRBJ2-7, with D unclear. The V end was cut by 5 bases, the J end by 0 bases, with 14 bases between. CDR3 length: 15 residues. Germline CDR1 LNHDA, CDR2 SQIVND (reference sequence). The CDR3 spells CASSAAVASSYEQYF. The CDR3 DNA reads TGTGCCAGTAGTGCCGCGGTAGCCAGCTCCTACGAGCAGTACTTC.